Following are 26 T cell receptor beta chains from one sample sequenced in a study of regulatory T cells in long-lasting Graves disease. Time point indicated: persistent/refractory GD, antithyroid drugs over 5 years with positive TRAb. From RNA extracted from PBMCs, the TCR library was made. Building of the TCR beta libraries involved iRepertoire HTBI primers and Arm-PCR of CDR3 regions. Via MiXCR, TCRdb re-called the multiplex PCR reads, giving one row per CDR3 protein. Of about 340,000 distinct CDR3 sequences listed, around a fifth are singletons. The source material was peripheral blood mononuclear cells (PBMCs), sampled when the disease was refractory, from a patient treated with antithyroid drugs. Receptor source: a female donor with Graves disease.

This clonotype occurred many times. The chain recombines TRBV28 with TRBJ1-4, with D hard to call. Trimming stripped 4 bases from V and 0 bases from J, with 9 bases between. The CDR3 runs 15 residues. Germline loops: CDR1 MDHEN, CDR2 SYDVKM. The CDR3 spells CASSSGSATNEKLFF. The CDR3 DNA follows: TGTGCCAGCAGTTCGGGGAGTGCAACTAATGAAAAACTGTTTTTT.

The chain combines TRBV28 with TRBJ1-5, with a tentative D call TRBD1 (6 bases). CDR3 length: 20 amino acids. The germline gives CDR1 MDHEN, CDR2 SYDVKM. Trimming cost V 4 bases and J 0 bases, with 25 bases left between them. The CDR3 here is CASSSPRFSQGKNSNQPQHF. CDR3 nucleotide sequence: TGTGCCAGCAGTTCACCCCGTTTTTCGCAGGGGAAAAATAGCAATCAGCCCCAGCATTTT.

Ten or more counts support this clonotype. The V call is TRBV2, the J call TRBJ1-2; D call uncertain. CDR3 length: 12 amino acids. V lost 8 bases and J 6 bases, leaving 13 bases between the germline ends. Germline V CDR1 and CDR2: SNHLY, FYNNEI. The chain's CDR3 is CASLADLHGYTF. For the CDR3, the DNA is TGTGCCAGCCTAGCTGACCTTCATGGCTACACCTTC.

The rearrangement links TRBV5-4 to TRBJ2-5, with 7 nucleotides matching TRBD2. After removal of 7 bases from V and 1 base from J, the junction contained 10 bases not matched to a gene. The germline V gene has CDR1 SGHNT and CDR2 YYREEE (reference sequence). The CDR3 totals 15 residues. CDR3 in DNA: TGTGCCAGCTCATCGGGGGGAGGGCCCCAAGAGACCCAGTACTTC. It is translated as CASSSGGGPQETQYF.

In this sample, this clonotype turned up once. The V gene is TRBV19, the J gene TRBJ1-4, with TRBD1 identical over 9 bases. CDR3 length equals 15 residues. V shed 7 bases and J 7 bases; nucleotides not matched to a gene: 10. Per germline, CDR1 LNHDA and CDR2 SQIVND (reference sequence). CDR3 in DNA: TGTGCCAGTAAGGGGACAGGGATGTCGAGTGAAAAACTGTTTTTT. Its protein product is CASKGTGMSSEKLFF. Together with reference TRBV19 and TRBJ1-4, the CDR3 gives the full variable domain: DGGITQSPKYLFRKEGQNVTLSCEQNLNHDAMYWYRQDPGQGLRLIYYSQIVNDFQKGDIAEGYSVSREKKESFPLTVTSAQKNPTAFYLCASKGTGMSSEKLFFGSGTQLSVL.

The table lists this clonotype with many counts. V and J are TRBV2 and TRBJ2-3; possibly TRBD2 for D (6 bases). The CDR3 runs to 15 residues. The V gene's germline CDR1 is SNHLY and CDR2 FYNNEI. V dropped 4 bases and J dropped 0 bases, with 11 bases sitting between them. The CDR3 bases are TGTGCCAGCAGTGCCCTCGCGGGGAGCACAGATACGCAGTATTTT. The encoded protein is CASSALAGSTDTQYF.

This clonotype came up many times. V usage is TRBV20-1 and J usage is TRBJ1-3; D ambiguous. Per the germline V gene, CDR1 is DFQATT and CDR2 is SNEGSKA (reference sequence). The CDR3 totals 14 residues. Trimming pared 0 bases from V and 0 bases from J, leaving 6 bases between. CDR3 nucleotide sequence: TGCAGTGCTAGAGACTGGAACTCTGGAAACACCATATATTTT. It translates to CSARDWNSGNTIYF.

This clonotype was found many times. V usage is TRBV3-1 and J usage is TRBJ1-4; 8 bases fit TRBD1. With V trimmed by 2 bases and J by 2 bases, 10 bases remained unmatched. The CDR3 sequence is 18 residues long. Germline V gives CDR1 LGHDT, CDR2 YNNKEL (reference sequence). DNA for the CDR3: TGTGCCAGCAGCCAAAGCCCAGGGGGCACAGTCACTAATGAAAAACTGTTTTTT. Encoded protein: CASSQSPGGTVTNEKLFF.

This clonotype has only a few counts. The chain is built from TRBV6-5 and TRBJ2-7; 10 positions agree with TRBD1. The CDR3 loop spans 15 amino acids. V lost 2 bases and J lost 0; bases outside the gene matches: 1. Germline CDR1 and CDR2: MNHEY and SVGAGI. The CDR3 DNA reads TGTGCCAGCAGTTACCGGACAGGGGGCTCCTACGAGCAGTACTTC. This translates into CASSYRTGGSYEQYF.

The rearrangement joins TRBV2 to TRBJ2-5; 10 bases match TRBD2. Per the germline V gene, CDR1 is SNHLY and CDR2 is FYNNEI. The CDR3 runs 13 residues. V was pared by 7 bases and J by 2 bases, with 1 base of the junction left unmatched. The CDR3 coding sequence is TGTGCCAGCATAGCGGGGGGTCAAGAGACCCAGTACTTC. Translation: CASIAGGQETQYF. The full variable domain, with the rest looked up from reference TRBV2 and TRBJ2-5, is EPEVTQTPSHQVTQMGQEVILRCVPISNHLYFYWYRQILGQKVEFLVSFYNNEISEKSEIFDDQFSVERPDGSNFTLKIRSTKLEDSAMYFCASIAGGQETQYFGPGTRLLVL.

A few counts support this clonotype. The V and J genes are TRBV9 and TRBJ2-5; weak D call: TRBD2 (5 bases). Looked up from germline, CDR1 is SGDLS and CDR2 is YYNGEE. V dropped 0 bases and J dropped 3 bases, with 9 bases sitting between them. The CDR3 length is 14 residues. This CDR3 reads CASSVGFGEETQYF. CDR3 DNA: TGTGCCAGCAGCGTAGGATTCGGGGAAGAGACCCAGTACTTC.

The genes are TRBV11-2 and TRBJ1-1; weak D call: TRBD1 (5 bases). The V gene's germline CDR1 is SGHAT and CDR2 FQNNGV. Trimming removed 2 bases at V and 7 bases at J, with 11 bases between. The CDR3 loop spans 13 amino acids. In DNA, the CDR3 is TGTGCCAGCAGCTTACAAGGGGCCGGTGAAGCTTTCTTT. This encodes CASSLQGAGEAFF.

This clonotype was found many times. V and J are TRBV3-1 and TRBJ1-4; D unclear. The CDR3 is 13 residues long. The ends were cut back, 1 base at V and 7 bases at J, with 7 bases in the middle. Germline CDR1 is LGHDT and CDR2 is YNNKEL (reference sequence). The CDR3 nucleotides are TGTGCCAGCAGCCAAGGCACCAGTGAAAAACTGTTTTTT. It encodes CASSQGTSEKLFF.

This clonotype has ten or more counts. V gene TRBV20-1 combines with J gene TRBJ2-5; maybe TRBD2 (6 bases). The CDR3 covers 14 residues. With 6 bases removed from V and 2 bases from J, the gap between germline ends came to 16 bases. CDR1 and CDR2 (germline): DFQATT, SNEGSKA (reference sequence). The DNA of the CDR3 is TGCAGTGCGCCTGGAAAGGCGGGGCAAGAGACCCAGTACTTC. Translated: CSAPGKAGQETQYF.

This clonotype has at least ten counts. V gene TRBV12-5 combines with J gene TRBJ1-2; a possible D gene is TRBD1 (6 bases). Germline CDR1 reads LGHNT; CDR2 reads FRNRAP. The length of the CDR3 is 15 residues. The ends were cut back, 2 bases at V and 3 bases at J, with 13 bases in the middle. The CDR3 is CASGLRGTSDYGYTF. CDR3 nucleotide sequence: TGTGCTAGTGGTTTGAGGGGGACCTCTGACTATGGCTACACCTTC. The full variable domain, with the rest looked up from reference TRBV12-5 and TRBJ1-2, is DARVTQTPRHKVTEMGQEVTMRCQPILGHNTVFWYRQTMMQGLELLAYFRNRAPLDDSGMPKDRFSAEMPDATLATLKIQPSEPRDSAVYFCASGLRGTSDYGYTFGSGTRLTVV.

This clonotype was counted many times. The gene calls are TRBV12-3 or TRBV12-4 and TRBJ1-2; D is ambiguous. V was pared by 7 bases and J by 8 bases, with 17 bases between. The CDR3 extends over 13 amino acids. CDR3: CASTSSVEGGYTF. Written as DNA, the CDR3 is TGTGCCAGCACTTCGTCGGTTGAGGGAGGCTACACCTTC.

This clonotype was detected ten times or more. The chain employs TRBV11-1 and TRBJ2-7; no clear D gene. The CDR3 length is 15 residues. In germline, CDR1 is SGHAT, CDR2 FQDESV (reference sequence). V was shortened by 1 base and J by 3 bases, with 13 bases between the two germline ends. The CDR3 loop reads CASSLGLGNDYEQYF. In nucleotides, the CDR3 is TGTGCCAGCAGCTTAGGTCTGGGAAACGACTACGAGCAGTACTTC.

This clonotype was seen just once. This rearrangement joins TRBV14 to TRBJ1-5, with D tentatively TRBD1 (5 bases). The CDR3 consists of 14 residues. The germline gives CDR1 SGHDN, CDR2 FVKESK. Trimming took 1 base from V and 7 from J, leaving 11 bases between them. The CDR3 nucleotides are TGTGCCAGCAGCCAAGTCCAGGGTTTGCAGCCCCAGCATTTT. Amino acid sequence: CASSQVQGLQPQHF. Based on the CDR3 plus reference TRBV14 and TRBJ1-5, the full variable domain is EAGVTQFPSHSVIEKGQTVTLRCDPISGHDNLYWYRRVMGKEIKFLLHFVKESKQDESGMPNNRFLAERTGGTYSTLKVQPAELEDSGVYFCASSQVQGLQPQHFGDGTRLSIL.

The rearrangement joins TRBV6-5 to TRBJ1-3; 9 bases are shared with TRBD1. Germline V gives CDR1 MNHEY, CDR2 SVGAGI. V gave up 3 bases and J gave up 4 bases; unmatched junction bases: 10. The CDR3 is made up of 17 amino acids. In DNA, the CDR3 is TGTGCCAGCAGTTATTCTTCCGGGACAGGGTACGGAAACACCATATATTTT. This translates into CASSYSSGTGYGNTIYF.

This clonotype was counted a single time. A junction end diverges from the germline sequence, so it may reflect a read error. The V and J genes are TRBV5-1 and TRBJ2-2, with a possible D match to TRBD2 (5 bases). CDR3 length: 13 amino acids. Germline lookup yields CDR1 SGHRS and CDR2 YFSETQ. The CDR3 loop reads CASSLFIYGELVF. The CDR3, as DNA: TGCGCCAGCAGCTTGTTTATCTACGGGGAGCTGGTTTTT.

Many counts were recorded for this clonotype. V and J are TRBV24-1 and TRBJ2-7; 9 nucleotides align to TRBD1. Germline CDR1 reads KGHDR; CDR2 reads SFDVKD. J was trimmed by 2 bases and V by 0 bases; bases with no gene match: 25. This CDR3 is built from 23 residues. CDR3 DNA: TGTGCCACCAGTGATTTGCAGATCCGCCGCCGGGGACAGGGCGAACACCAACCCTACGAGCAGTACTTC. The encoded protein is CATSDLQIRRRGQGEHQPYEQYF.

This chain connects TRBV7-3 to TRBJ1-2; 7 bases match TRBD1. CDR1 SGHTA and CDR2 FQGTGA come from the germline V gene. The CDR3 runs to 13 residues. Trimming took 5 bases from V and 8 from J; bases not matched to a gene: 8. CDR3 region: CASSKTGEAGYTF. CDR3 DNA: TGTGCCAGCAGCAAAACAGGGGAGGCCGGCTACACCTTC.

The rearrangement uses TRBV19 and TRBJ2-2; weak D call: TRBD1 (6 bases). Deletions cut 5 bases from V and 9 bases from J, with 22 bases between. This CDR3 spans 16 amino acids. Germline loops: CDR1 LNHDA, CDR2 SQIVND (reference sequence). CDR3 sequence reads: CASSPNPDRANRELFF. The CDR3 DNA is TGTGCCAGTAGTCCCAATCCGGACAGAGCCAACAGGGAGCTGTTTTTT.

This clonotype appeared many times. The rearrangement links TRBV12-3 or TRBV12-4 to TRBJ1-2; D is perhaps TRBD1 (5 bases). This CDR3 is built from 13 residues. The V end lost 2 bases, the J end lost 5 bases, and 9 bases lay between the germline ends. Here the CDR3 reads CASSLPGFYGYTF. The CDR3 bases are TGTGCCAGCAGTTTACCAGGGTTTTATGGCTACACCTTC.

V usage is TRBV11-2 and J usage is TRBJ2-3, with 10 nucleotides matching TRBD2. Per the germline V gene, CDR1 is SGHAT and CDR2 is FQNNGV. The ends lost 3 bases at V and 2 bases at J; junction bases unmatched: 5. The length of the CDR3 is 16 residues. The CDR3 nucleotides are TGTGCCAGCAGCTTCGGACTAGCGGATTACACAGATACGCAGTATTTT. Its translation is CASSFGLADYTDTQYF.

This clonotype was counted only a few times. This chain connects TRBV9 to TRBJ1-6; perhaps TRBD1 as D (6 bases). Germline V CDR1 and CDR2: SGDLS, YYNGEE. V lost 3 bases and J lost 6, with 10 bases in between. The CDR3 runs to 14 residues. The CDR3 bases are TGTGCCAGCAGCGGGGGGGCGTTTAATTCACCCCTCCACTTT. Encoded protein: CASSGGAFNSPLHF.